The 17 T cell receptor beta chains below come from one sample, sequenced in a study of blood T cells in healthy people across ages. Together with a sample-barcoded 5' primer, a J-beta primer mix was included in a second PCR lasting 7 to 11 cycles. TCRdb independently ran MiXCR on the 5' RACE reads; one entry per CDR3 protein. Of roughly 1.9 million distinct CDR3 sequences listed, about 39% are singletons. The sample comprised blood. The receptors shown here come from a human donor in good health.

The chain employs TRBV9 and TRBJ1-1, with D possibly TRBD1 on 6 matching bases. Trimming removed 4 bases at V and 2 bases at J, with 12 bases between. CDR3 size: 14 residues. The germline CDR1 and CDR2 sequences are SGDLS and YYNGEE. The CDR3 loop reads CASSPRDKNTEAFF. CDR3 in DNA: TGTGCCAGCAGCCCTAGGGACAAAAACACTGAAGCTTTCTTT. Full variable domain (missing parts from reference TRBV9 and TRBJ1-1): DSGVTQTPKHLITATGQRVTLRCSPRSGDLSVYWYQQSLDQGLQFLIQYYNGEERAKGNILERFSAQQFPDLHSELNLSSLELGDSALYFCASSPRDKNTEAFFGQGTRLTVV.

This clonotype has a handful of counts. This chain's CDR3 is CASSLTSVPSYEQYF. The CDR3 DNA reads as TGTGCCAGCAGTTTAACTAGCGTGCCCTCCTACGAGCAGTACTTC. The rearrangement uses TRBV28 and TRBJ2-7; TRBD2 matches 7 bases. J gave up 0 bases and V 2 bases, and 4 bases lay outside the gene matches. Germline V gene lookup returns CDR1 MDHEN and CDR2 SYDVKM. The CDR3 loop spans 15 amino acids.

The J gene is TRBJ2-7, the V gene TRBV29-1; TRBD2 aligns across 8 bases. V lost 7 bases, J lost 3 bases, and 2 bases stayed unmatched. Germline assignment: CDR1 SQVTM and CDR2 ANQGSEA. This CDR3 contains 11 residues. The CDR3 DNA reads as TGCAGCGGCGGGACTAGCTACGAGCAGTACTTC. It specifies CSGGTSYEQYF.

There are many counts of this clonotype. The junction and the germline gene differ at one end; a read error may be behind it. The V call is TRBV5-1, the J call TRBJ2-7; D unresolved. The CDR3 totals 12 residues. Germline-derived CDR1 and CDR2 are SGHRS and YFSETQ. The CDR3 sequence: CASSSDSYEQYF. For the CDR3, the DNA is TGTGCCAGCAGCTCCGACTCCTACGAGCAGTACTTC.

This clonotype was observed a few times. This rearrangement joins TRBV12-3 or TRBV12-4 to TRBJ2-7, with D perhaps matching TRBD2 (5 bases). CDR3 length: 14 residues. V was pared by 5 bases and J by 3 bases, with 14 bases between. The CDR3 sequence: CASSQTTPDYEQYF. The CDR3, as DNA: TGTGCCAGCAGTCAGACTACCCCTGACTACGAGCAGTACTTC.

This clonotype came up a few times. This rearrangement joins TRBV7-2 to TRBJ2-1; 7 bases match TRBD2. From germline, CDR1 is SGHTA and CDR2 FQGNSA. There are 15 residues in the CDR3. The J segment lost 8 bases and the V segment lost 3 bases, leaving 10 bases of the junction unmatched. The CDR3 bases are TGTGCCAGCAGCTTGGGGACTATCTCAGGCGATGAGCAGTTCTTC. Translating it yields CASSLGTISGDEQFF.

The CDR3 region has the DNA TGTGCCATCAGTGAGGGGGATGGGGATGGCTACACCTTC. Translating it yields CAISEGDGDGYTF. The chain recombines TRBV10-3 with TRBJ1-2, with D unresolved. Germline V CDR1 and CDR2: ENHRY, SYGVKD. The CDR3 consists of 13 residues. Between the trimmed V and J ends, which lost 2 bases and 6 bases, there was a span of 10 bases.

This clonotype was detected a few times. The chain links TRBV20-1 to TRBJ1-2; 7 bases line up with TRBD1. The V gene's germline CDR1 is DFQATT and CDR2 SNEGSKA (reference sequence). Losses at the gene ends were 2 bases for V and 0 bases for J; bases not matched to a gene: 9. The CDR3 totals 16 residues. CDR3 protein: CSARHRDSTSNYGYTF. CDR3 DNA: TGCAGTGCTAGACACCGGGACAGCACGTCTAACTATGGCTACACCTTC.

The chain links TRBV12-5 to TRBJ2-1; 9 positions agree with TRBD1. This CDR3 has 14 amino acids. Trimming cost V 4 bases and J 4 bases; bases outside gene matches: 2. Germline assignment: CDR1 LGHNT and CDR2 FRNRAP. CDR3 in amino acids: CASGSDRGYNEQFF. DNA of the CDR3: TGTGCTAGTGGTTCTGACAGGGGGTACAATGAGCAGTTCTTC.

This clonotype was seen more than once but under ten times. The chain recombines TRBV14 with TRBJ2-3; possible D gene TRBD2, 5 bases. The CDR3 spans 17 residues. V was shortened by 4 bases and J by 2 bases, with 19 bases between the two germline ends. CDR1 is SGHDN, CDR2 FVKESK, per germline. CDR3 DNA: TGTGCCAGCAGCCGTGGCTGGCGGGCGCCGACCACAGATACGCAGTATTTT. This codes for CASSRGWRAPTTDTQYF. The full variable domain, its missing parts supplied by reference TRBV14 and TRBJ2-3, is EAGVTQFPSHSVIEKGQTVTLRCDPISGHDNLYWYRRVMGKEIKFLLHFVKESKQDESGMPNNRFLAERTGGTYSTLKVQPAELEDSGVYFCASSRGWRAPTTDTQYFGPGTRLTVL.

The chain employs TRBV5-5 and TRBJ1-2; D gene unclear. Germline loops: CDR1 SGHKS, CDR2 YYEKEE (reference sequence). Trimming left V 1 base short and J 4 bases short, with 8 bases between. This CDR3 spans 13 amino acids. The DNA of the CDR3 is TGTGCCAGCAGCTTGAGCCTGATCTATGGCTACACCTTC. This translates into CASSLSLIYGYTF. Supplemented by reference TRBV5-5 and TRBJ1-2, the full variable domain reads DAGVTQSPTHLIKTRGQQVTLRCSPISGHKSVSWYQQVLGQGPQFIFQYYEKEERGRGNFPDRFSARQFPNYSSELNVNALLLGDSALYLCASSLSLIYGYTFGSGTRLTVV.

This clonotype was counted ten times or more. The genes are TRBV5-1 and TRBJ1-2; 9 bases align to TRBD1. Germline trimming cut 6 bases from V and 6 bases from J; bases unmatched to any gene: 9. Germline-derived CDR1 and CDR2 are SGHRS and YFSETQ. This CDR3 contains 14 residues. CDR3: CASTGGQGLDGYTF. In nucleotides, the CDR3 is TGCGCCAGCACAGGCGGACAGGGGTTGGATGGCTACACCTTC.

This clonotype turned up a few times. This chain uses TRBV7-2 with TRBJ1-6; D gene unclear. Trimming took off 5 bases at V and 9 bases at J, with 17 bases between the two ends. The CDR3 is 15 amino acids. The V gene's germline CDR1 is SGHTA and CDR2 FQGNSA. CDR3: CASSPDTGLPSPLHF. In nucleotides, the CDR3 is TGTGCCAGCAGCCCGGATACTGGGCTTCCTTCACCCCTCCACTTT.

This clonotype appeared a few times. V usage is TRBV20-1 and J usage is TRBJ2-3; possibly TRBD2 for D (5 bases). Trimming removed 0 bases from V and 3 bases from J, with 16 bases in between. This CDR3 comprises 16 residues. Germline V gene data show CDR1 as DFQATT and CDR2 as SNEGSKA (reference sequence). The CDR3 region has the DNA TGCAGTGCTAGAGATCCCCTAGCTAGGGTGACAGATACGCAGTATTTT. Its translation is CSARDPLARVTDTQYF.

The CDR3 is CASSRQHRGQGPHEQYF. CDR3 nucleotides: TGCGCCAGCAGCCGTCAACATAGGGGACAGGGTCCCCACGAGCAGTACTTC. The V gene is TRBV4-3, the J gene TRBJ2-7, with 9 bases aligning to TRBD1. The CDR3 has 17 amino acids. Germline values: CDR1 LGHNA, CDR2 YSLEER. With V trimmed by 4 bases and J by 5 bases, 15 bases remained unmatched.

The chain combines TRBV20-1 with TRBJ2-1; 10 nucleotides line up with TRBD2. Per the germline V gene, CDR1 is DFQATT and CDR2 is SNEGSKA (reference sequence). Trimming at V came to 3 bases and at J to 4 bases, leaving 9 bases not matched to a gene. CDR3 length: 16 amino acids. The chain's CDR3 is CSASRSGGAGYNEQFF. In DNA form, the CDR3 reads TGCAGTGCTAGCAGGAGCGGGGGGGCCGGGTACAATGAGCAGTTCTTC.

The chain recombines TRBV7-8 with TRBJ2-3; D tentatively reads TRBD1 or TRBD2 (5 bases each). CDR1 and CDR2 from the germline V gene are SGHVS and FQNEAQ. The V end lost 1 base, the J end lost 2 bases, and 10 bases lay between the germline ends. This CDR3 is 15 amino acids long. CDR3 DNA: TGTGCCAGCAGCTTAGTGTACGGGGCCACAGATACGCAGTATTTT. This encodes CASSLVYGATDTQYF.